Included here is one TCR beta chain sequence, with context. This entry comes from a study of T-cell reconstitution after alpha-beta-depleted transplantation in children. Preparation of the TCRbeta library was carried out with unique molecular identifiers. One entry per CDR3 protein results from TCRdb running MiXCR on the PCR reads. The sample includes roughly 500,000 distinct CDR3 sequences, 18% of them seen just once. The clonotype originates from a human donor who donated a stem cell graft to a child with acute lymphoblastic leukemia. Sequenced here: PBMCs from the stem cell graft donor, sampled from the stem cell graft.

The CDR3 sequence: CASSLVGDSYEQYF. Here the CDR3 DNA reads TGCGCCAGCAGCTTGGTGGGGGACTCCTACGAGCAGTACTTC. The chain joins TRBV5-1 to TRBJ2-7; the D call may be TRBD1 or TRBD2 (5 bases each). This CDR3 spans 14 amino acids. V was clipped by 0 bases and J by 0 bases, with 7 bases between them. Germline-derived CDR1 and CDR2 are SGHRS and YFSETQ. The entire variable domain, with the rest obtained from reference TRBV5-1 and TRBJ2-7, is as follows: KAGVTQTPRYLIKTRGQQVTLSCSPISGHRSVSWYQQTPGQGLQFLFEYFSETQRNKGNFPGRFSGRQFSNSRSEMNVSTLELGDSALYLCASSLVGDSYEQYFGPGTRLTVT.